Sequencing of this T cell receptor beta chain was carried out in a study of control samples from healthy donors and cancer patients. Looked up from germline, CDR1 is SGHVS and CDR2 is FQNEAQ. V shed 0 bases and J shed 5 bases, with 16 bases lying between them. This CDR3 spans 16 amino acids. Sequencing used immunoSEQ multiplex PCR; TCRdb keeps in-frame clones, though not all of them. In the table there are approximately 60,000 clones, about nine tenths of which are singletons. The chain combines TRBV7-8 with TRBJ1-1; tentative D call: TRBD1 (6 bases). Sequences were obtained from PBMCs. This TCR was sampled from a woman in her 50s with colorectal cancer. CDR3 sequence reads: CASSLAPQGRGTEAFF. The CDR3 coding sequence is TGTGCCAGCAGCTTAGCCCCGCAGGGGCGTGGAACTGAAGCTTTCTTT.